The 5 T cell receptor beta chains below all came from one sample that was sequenced in a study of CD8 T cells in Susac syndrome. Random hexamers were used to reverse transcribe the RNA input (about 0.5 to 1 ug). TCRdb recomputed calls from the immunoSEQ multiplex PCR reads with MiXCR, one row per CDR3 protein. The data hold more than 55,000 distinct CDR3 sequences, with over 95% observed a single time. The source material was CD4+ T cells from PBMCs. Every receptor here comes from a human donor with multiple sclerosis.

The gene calls are TRBV20-1 and TRBJ2-5; D ambiguous. Germline V CDR1 and CDR2: DFQATT, SNEGSKA (reference sequence). V lost 2 bases and J lost 5, with 6 bases in between. The length of the CDR3 is 11 residues. The CDR3 region is CSARSRETQYF. The CDR3 DNA reads TGCAGTGCTAGAAGTCGGGAGACCCAGTACTTC.

The chain links TRBV5-8 to TRBJ2-2; 10 positions match TRBD1. With V trimmed by 4 bases and J by 6 bases, 6 bases remained unmatched. The CDR3 sequence is 15 residues long. CDR1 and CDR2 (germline): SGHTS, YDEGEE. CDR3 region: CASSPRDRGAGELFF. As DNA, the CDR3 is TGTGCCAGCAGCCCCCGGGACAGGGGTGCCGGGGAGCTGTTTTTT.

This rearrangement joins TRBV9 to TRBJ1-6; D is possibly TRBD1 (5 bases). Trimming stripped 0 bases from V and 6 bases from J, with 10 bases between. The CDR3 contains 15 residues. Per the germline V gene, CDR1 is SGDLS and CDR2 is YYNGEE. CDR3 amino acids: CASSVDGTLNSPLHF. The CDR3 DNA reads as TGTGCCAGCAGCGTAGACGGGACCCTTAATTCACCCCTCCACTTT.

The genes are TRBV9 and TRBJ2-6; D remains unclear. V was trimmed by 0 bases and J by 4 bases, leaving 14 bases between them. The CDR3 has 17 amino acids. Germline V gene sequence: CDR1 SGDLS, CDR2 YYNGEE. The CDR3 here is CASSVGGSASGANVLTF. The CDR3 coding sequence is TGTGCCAGCAGCGTAGGCGGTTCGGCATCCGGGGCCAACGTCCTGACTTTC. Combining the CDR3 with reference TRBV9 and TRBJ2-6 gives the whole variable domain DSGVTQTPKHLITATGQRVTLRCSPRSGDLSVYWYQQSLDQGLQFLIQYYNGEERAKGNILERFSAQQFPDLHSELNLSSLELGDSALYFCASSVGGSASGANVLTFGAGSRLTVL.

This sequence joins TRBV6-6 and TRBJ2-1, with 8 bases aligning to TRBD2. Trimming took 10 bases from V and 2 from J; bases not matched to a gene: 7. CDR1 and CDR2 from the germline V gene are MNHNY and SVGAGI (reference sequence). The CDR3 length is 14 residues. This CDR3 reads CATGPGGAYNEQFF. In DNA, the CDR3 is TGTGCCACGGGGCCGGGGGGGGCCTACAATGAGCAGTTCTTC.